This is a list of T cell receptor beta chains from one sample in a study of metastatic and nonmetastatic thyroid tumors. Via MiXCR, TCRdb re-called the PCR reads. The table lists about 35,000 clones, 15% to 20% of them singletons. The sample consisted of blood. All receptors derive from a female donor with papillary thyroid cancer or a benign thyroid nodule (not recorded which). Some clones in this sample may be carry-over from other donors' samples. CDR3s leave out the opening cysteine and the closing phenylalanine or tryptophan. Fields, in order: CDR3 length, V gene, CDR3 protein.

12,TRBV28,ASSLVVNNLGQY
13,TRBV20-1,SARELDRGREGYT
12,TRBV11-2,ASSLMQGSYEQY
16,TRBV6-5,ASIEAKAGFTGSYEQF
9,TRBV15,ATQLMETQY
12,TRBV5-4,ASSSGGPEMEQY
13,TRBV6-4,ASSNWSFDTGELF
12,TRBV24-1,ATSAGQSGETQY
12,TRBV20-1,SARGDSVYNEQF
12,TRBV20-1,SASMEGGNSPIH
13,TRBV9,ASSVGASSYNEQF
14,TRBV9,ASTGNLAGGTGELF
12,TRBV13,ASSHPTPLNEQF
9,TRBV28,ASTVEETQY
12,TRBV15,ATSRDLAGWSYT
11,TRBV5-1,ASSRQYQETQY
10,TRBV29-1,SGNSRYNEQF
10,TRBV20-1,SAGLAHNEQF
13,TRBV10-3,AISESDSRNSPLH
13,TRBV6-1,ASREDRDRNEKLF
15,TRBV19,ASSMLPLAGWYNEQF
13,TRBV20-1,SASSPGQGNYGYT
14,TRBV15,ATSEAGDRVYNYQF
11,TRBV7-3,ASSLSVYNEQF
11,TRBV6-2/TRBV6-3,ASSYNSIQPQH
15,TRBV29-1,SVEDRNPGPMNTEAF
11,TRBV4-3,ASSQDFFEPQH
11,TRBV10-3,AISDPGGYEQY
13,TRBV7-2,ASSTTGNDGSPLH
12,TRBV20-1,SAIDPSSGNTIY
12,TRBV5-6,ASSFWGGYSGYT
16,TRBV19,ASSIAVLGAARANEQF
14,TRBV15,ATSRGGLADARTQY
14,TRBV20-1,SARVGEEQGATGYT
14,TRBV4-2,ASSQAPDRGDSPLH
14,TRBV14,ASSRGRLAGMETQY
12,TRBV7-6,ASSLDLQQGTIY
12,TRBV28,ASSGWGFTYEQY
14,TRBV9,ASSAGGLTKYNEQF
11,TRBV12-3/TRBV12-4,ASSSVDRALQY
12,TRBV28,ASRQLYSNQPQH
14,TRBV5-4,ASSLLAGGPSDTQY
11,TRBV24-1,ATSRTVSDGYT
10,TRBV6-2/TRBV6-3,AVYSGGDEAS
10,TRBV28,ASSRDTVIQH
14,TRBV5-6,ASSLFGGSSTDTQY